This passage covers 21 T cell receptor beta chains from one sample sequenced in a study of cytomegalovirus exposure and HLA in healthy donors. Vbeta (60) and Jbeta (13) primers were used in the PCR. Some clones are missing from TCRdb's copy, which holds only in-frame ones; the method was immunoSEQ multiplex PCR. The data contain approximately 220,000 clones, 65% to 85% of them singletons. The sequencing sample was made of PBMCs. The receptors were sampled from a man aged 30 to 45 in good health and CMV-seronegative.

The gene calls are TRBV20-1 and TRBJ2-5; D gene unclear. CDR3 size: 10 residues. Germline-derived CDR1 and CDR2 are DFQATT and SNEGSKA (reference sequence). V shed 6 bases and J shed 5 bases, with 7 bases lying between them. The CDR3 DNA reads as TGCAGTGCCGCGCGCGAGACCCAGTACTTC. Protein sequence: CSAARETQYF.

CDR3 sequence reads: CASSTDFWDSTYGYTF. The CDR3 bases are TGTGCCAGCAGTACCGACTTCTGGGACAGCACCTATGGCTACACCTTC. The chain uses TRBV2 and TRBJ1-2; 7 positions agree with TRBD1. V was clipped by 5 bases and J by 4 bases; unmatched bases: 13. The CDR3 is 16 amino acids. In germline, CDR1 is SNHLY, CDR2 FYNNEI.

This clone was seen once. CDR3: CAISEGQGITDTQYF. The DNA for the CDR3 is TGTGCCATCAGTGAGGGACAGGGAATCACAGATACGCAGTATTTT. This chain uses TRBV10-3 with TRBJ2-3, with 8 positions matching TRBD1. Unmatched junction bases numbered 3, after V lost 2 bases and J lost 2 bases. The CDR3 is 15 residues long. The V gene's germline CDR1 is ENHRY and CDR2 SYGVKD.

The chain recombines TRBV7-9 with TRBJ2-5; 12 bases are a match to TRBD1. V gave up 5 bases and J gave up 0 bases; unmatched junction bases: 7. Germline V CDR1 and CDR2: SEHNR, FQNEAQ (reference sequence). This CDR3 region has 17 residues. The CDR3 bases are TGTGCCAGCAGCCTGGGGACAGGGGGCTTGTACCAAGAGACCCAGTACTTC. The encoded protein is CASSLGTGGLYQETQYF.

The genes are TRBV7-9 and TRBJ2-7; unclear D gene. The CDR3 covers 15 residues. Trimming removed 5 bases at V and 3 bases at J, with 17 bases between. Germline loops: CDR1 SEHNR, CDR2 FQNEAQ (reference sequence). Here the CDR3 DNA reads TGTGCCAGCAGCCTAAAAGAGACACCATTCTACGAGCAGTACTTC. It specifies CASSLKETPFYEQYF. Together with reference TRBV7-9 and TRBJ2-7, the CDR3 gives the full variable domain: DTGVSQNPRHKITKRGQNVTFRCDPISEHNRLYWYRQTLGQGPEFLTYFQNEAQLEKSRLLSDRFSAERPKGSFSTLEIQRTEQGDSAMYLCASSLKETPFYEQYFGPGTRLTVT.

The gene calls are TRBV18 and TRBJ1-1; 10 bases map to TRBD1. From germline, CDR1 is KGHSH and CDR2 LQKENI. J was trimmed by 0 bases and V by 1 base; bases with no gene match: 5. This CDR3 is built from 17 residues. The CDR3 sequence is CASSPRGQGPLNTEAFF. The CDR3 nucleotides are TGTGCCAGCTCACCACGGGGACAGGGGCCTCTGAACACTGAAGCTTTCTTT. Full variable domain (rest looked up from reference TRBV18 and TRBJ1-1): NAGVMQNPRHLVRRRGQEARLRCSPMKGHSHVYWYRQLPEEGLKFMVYLQKENIIDESGMPKERFSAEFPKEGPSILRIQQVVRGDSAAYFCASSPRGQGPLNTEAFFGQGTRLTVV.

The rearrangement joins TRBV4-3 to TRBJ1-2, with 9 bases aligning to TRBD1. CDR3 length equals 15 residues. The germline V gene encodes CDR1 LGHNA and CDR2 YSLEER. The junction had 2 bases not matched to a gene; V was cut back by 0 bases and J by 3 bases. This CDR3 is CASSQEDRGDYGYTF. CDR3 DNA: TGCGCCAGCAGCCAAGAAGACAGGGGGGACTATGGCTACACCTTC.

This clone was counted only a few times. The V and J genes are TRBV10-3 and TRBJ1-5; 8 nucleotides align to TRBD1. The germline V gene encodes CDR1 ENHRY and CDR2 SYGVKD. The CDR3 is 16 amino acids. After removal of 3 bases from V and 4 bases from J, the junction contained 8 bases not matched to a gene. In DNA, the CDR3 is TGTGCCATCAGTGACACGGGCAGGGGGCAGAATCAGCCCCAGCATTTT. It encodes CAISDTGRGQNQPQHF.

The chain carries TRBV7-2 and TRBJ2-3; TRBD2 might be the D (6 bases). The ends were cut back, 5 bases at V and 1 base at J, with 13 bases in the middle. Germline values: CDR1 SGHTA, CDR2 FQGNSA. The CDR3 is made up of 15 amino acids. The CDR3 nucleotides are TGTGCCAGCAGCATCCGGGACTGGGGCACAGATACGCAGTATTTT. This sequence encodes CASSIRDWGTDTQYF.

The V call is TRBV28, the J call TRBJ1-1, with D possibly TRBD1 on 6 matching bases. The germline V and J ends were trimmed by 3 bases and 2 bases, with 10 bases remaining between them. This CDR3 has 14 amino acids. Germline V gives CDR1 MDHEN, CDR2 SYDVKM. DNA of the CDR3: TGTGCCAGCAGTTTCCCAGGGGTTAACACTGAAGCTTTCTTT. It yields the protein CASSFPGVNTEAFF. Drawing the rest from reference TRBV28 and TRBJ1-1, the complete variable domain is DVKVTQSSRYLVKRTGEKVFLECVQDMDHENMFWYRQDPGLGLRLIYFSYDVKMKEKGDIPEGYSVSREKKERFSLILESASTNQTSMYLCASSFPGVNTEAFFGQGTRLTVV.

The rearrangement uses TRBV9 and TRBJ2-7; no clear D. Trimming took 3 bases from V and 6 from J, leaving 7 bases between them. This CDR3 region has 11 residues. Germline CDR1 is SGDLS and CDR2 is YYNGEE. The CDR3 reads CASSAGLEQYF. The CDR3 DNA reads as TGTGCCAGCAGCGCAGGTCTCGAGCAGTACTTC.

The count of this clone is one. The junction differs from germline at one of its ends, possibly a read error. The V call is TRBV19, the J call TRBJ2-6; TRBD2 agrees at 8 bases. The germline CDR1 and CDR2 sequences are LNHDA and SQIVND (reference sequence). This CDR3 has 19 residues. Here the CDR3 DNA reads TGTGCCAGTAGTTCTTGGACAGTCCCTTCAGTGCGGGGGGCCAGCGTCCTGACTTTC. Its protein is CASSSWTVPSVRGASVLTF. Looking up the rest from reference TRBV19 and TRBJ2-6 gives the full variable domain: DGGITQSPKYLFRKEGQNVTLSCEQNLNHDAMYWYRQDPGQGLRLIYYSQIVNDFQKGDIAEGYSVSREKKESFPLTVTSAQKNPTAFYLCASSSWTVPSVRGASVLTFGAGSRLTVL.

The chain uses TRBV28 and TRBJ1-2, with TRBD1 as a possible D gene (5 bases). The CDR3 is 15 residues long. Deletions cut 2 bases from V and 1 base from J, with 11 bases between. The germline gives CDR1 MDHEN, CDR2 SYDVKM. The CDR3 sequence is CASSLGAANNYGYTF. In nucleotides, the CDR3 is TGTGCCAGCAGTTTAGGGGCGGCAAATAACTATGGCTACACCTTC.

The CDR3 region is CASTTLNGGGRDTQYF. The CDR3 coding sequence is TGTGCCAGTACCACCCTAAATGGGGGGGGCAGAGATACGCAGTATTTT. The J gene is TRBJ2-3, the V gene TRBV19; a possible D gene is TRBD2 (7 bases). V dropped 7 bases and J dropped 5 bases, with 22 bases sitting between them. The CDR3 loop spans 16 amino acids. Germline CDR1 is LNHDA and CDR2 is SQIVND (reference sequence).

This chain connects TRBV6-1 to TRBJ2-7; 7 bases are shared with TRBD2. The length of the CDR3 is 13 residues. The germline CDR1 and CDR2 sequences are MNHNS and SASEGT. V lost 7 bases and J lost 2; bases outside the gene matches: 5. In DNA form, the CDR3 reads TGTGCCAGCACGCCGGGGGGTGCCTACGAGCAGTACTTC. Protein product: CASTPGGAYEQYF.

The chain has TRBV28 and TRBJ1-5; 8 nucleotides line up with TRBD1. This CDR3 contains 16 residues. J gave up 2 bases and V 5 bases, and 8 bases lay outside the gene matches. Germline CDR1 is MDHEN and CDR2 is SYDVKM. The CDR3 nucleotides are TGTGCCAGCAGTGCTCATCTGGGACAGGGCAATCAGCCCCAGCATTTT. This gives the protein CASSAHLGQGNQPQHF.

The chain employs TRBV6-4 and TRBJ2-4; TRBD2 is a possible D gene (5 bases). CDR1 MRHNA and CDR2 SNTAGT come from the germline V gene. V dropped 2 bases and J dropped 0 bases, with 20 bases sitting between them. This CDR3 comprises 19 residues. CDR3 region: CASSDLAPRRAIAKNIQYF. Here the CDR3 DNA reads TGTGCCAGCAGTGACCTCGCGCCGCGGCGGGCCATAGCCAAAAACATTCAGTACTTC.

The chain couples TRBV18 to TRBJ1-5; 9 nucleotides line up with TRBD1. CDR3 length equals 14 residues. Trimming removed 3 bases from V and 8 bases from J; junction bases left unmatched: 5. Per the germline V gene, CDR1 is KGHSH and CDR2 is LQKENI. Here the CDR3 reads CASSPGQGLEPQHF. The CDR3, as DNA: TGTGCCAGCTCACCCGGACAGGGGTTGGAGCCCCAGCATTTT.

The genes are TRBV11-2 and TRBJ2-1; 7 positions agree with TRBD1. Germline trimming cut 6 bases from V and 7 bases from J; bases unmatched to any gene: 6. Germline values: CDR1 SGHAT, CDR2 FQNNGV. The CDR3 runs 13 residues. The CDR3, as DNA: TGTGCCAGCAGTCGACACAGGGGAAATGAGCAGTTCTTC. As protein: CASSRHRGNEQFF.

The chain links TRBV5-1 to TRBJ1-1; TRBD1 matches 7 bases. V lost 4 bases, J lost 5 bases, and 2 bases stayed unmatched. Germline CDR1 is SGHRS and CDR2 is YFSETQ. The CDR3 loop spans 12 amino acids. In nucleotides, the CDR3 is TGCGCCAGCAGCCCAGGGGGGACTGAAGCTTTCTTT. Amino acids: CASSPGGTEAFF.

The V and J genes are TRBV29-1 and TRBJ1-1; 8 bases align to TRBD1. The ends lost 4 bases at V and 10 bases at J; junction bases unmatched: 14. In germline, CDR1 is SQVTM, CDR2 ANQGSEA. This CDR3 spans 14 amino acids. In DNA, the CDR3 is TGCAGCGTTGCAACGGGACAGGCAAAATCGGGAGCTTTCTTT. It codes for CSVATGQAKSGAFF. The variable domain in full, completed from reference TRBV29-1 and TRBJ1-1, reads SAVISQKPSRDICQRGTSLTIQCQVDSQVTMMFWYRQQPGQSLTLIATANQGSEATYESGFVIDKFPISRPNLTFSTLTVSNMSPEDSSIYLCSVATGQAKSGAFFGQGTRLTVV.